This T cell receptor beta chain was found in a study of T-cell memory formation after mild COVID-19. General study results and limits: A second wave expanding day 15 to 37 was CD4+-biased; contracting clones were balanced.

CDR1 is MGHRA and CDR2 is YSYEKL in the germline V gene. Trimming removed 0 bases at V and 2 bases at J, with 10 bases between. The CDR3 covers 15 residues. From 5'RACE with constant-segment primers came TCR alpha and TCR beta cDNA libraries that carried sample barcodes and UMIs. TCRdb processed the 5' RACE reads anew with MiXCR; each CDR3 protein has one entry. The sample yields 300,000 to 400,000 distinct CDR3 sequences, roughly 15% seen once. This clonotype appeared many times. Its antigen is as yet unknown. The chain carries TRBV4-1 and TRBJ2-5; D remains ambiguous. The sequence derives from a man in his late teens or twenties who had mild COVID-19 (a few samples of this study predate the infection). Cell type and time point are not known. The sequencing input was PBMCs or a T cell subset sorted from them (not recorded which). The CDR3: CASSQDPLIQETQYF. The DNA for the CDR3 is TGCGCCAGCAGCCAAGATCCCCTGATACAAGAGACCCAGTACTTC.